Listed here are 7 T cell receptor beta chains from one sample, sequenced in a study of shared clonotypes between healthy human individuals. TCRdb keeps only in-frame clones here, not all; method: immunoSEQ multiplex PCR. The sample carries over a million clones, approximately 80% recorded once. Specimen: memory CD4+ T cells from PBMCs. This sample's subset: CD45RA-negative fraction. The receptors here all came from a man aged 18 to 29 in good health. Some clones in this sample may be carry-over from other donors' samples.

The V and J genes are TRBV14 and TRBJ1-2; D perhaps matches TRBD1 (5 bases). CDR1 is SGHDN and CDR2 is FVKESK in the germline V gene. The CDR3 has 15 residues. V was shortened by 0 bases and J by 8 bases, with 16 bases between the two germline ends. Here the CDR3 reads CASSQDIRAIRGYTF. The CDR3 nucleotides are TGTGCCAGCAGCCAAGATATCAGGGCGATCAGGGGCTACACCTTC.

The V and J genes are TRBV7-6 and TRBJ2-5; TRBD1 matches at 9 bases. Germline V gives CDR1 SGHVS, CDR2 FNYEAQ. CDR3 length: 15 amino acids. V shed 5 bases and J 5 bases; nucleotides not matched to a gene: 9. CDR3 loop: CASSIGGQGWETQYF. For the CDR3, the DNA is TGTGCCAGCAGCATTGGGGGACAGGGCTGGGAGACCCAGTACTTC.

This clone was detected a few times. The DNA for the CDR3 is TGTGCCTGGAGGGAGGGTCCCATGAACACTGAAGCTTTCTTT. Its translation is CAWREGPMNTEAFF. The chain carries TRBV30 and TRBJ1-1; D gene ambiguous. There are 14 residues in the CDR3. Trimming stripped 3 bases from V and 0 bases from J, with 11 bases between. CDR1 is GTSNPN, CDR2 SVGIG, per germline (reference sequence). Variable domain in full (rest from reference TRBV30 and TRBJ1-1): SQTIHQWPATLVQPVGSPLSLECTVEGTSNPNLYWYRQAAGRGLQLLFYSVGIGQISSEVPQNLSASRPQDRQFILSSKKLLLSDSGFYLCAWREGPMNTEAFFGQGTRLTVV.

The chain links TRBV6-5 to TRBJ1-1, with 8 bases that match TRBD1. The junction had 9 bases not matched to a gene; V was cut back by 5 bases and J by 10 bases. Germline V gene sequence: CDR1 MNHEY, CDR2 SVGAGI. The CDR3 has 13 amino acids. The CDR3 spells CASSQLTGTGAFF. As DNA, the CDR3 is TGTGCCAGCAGTCAACTAACCGGGACAGGAGCTTTCTTT.

The chain links TRBV5-1 to TRBJ2-6; 14 bases agree with TRBD2. Trimming removed 5 bases from V and 0 bases from J; junction bases left unmatched: 10. CDR1 and CDR2 from the germline V gene are SGHRS and YFSETQ. The CDR3 extends over 20 amino acids. The CDR3: CASSFGLAGGSFSGANVLTF. CDR3 coding DNA: TGCGCCAGCAGTTTTGGACTAGCGGGAGGATCTTTCTCTGGGGCCAACGTCCTGACTTTC. Variable domain in full (rest from reference TRBV5-1 and TRBJ2-6): KAGVTQTPRYLIKTRGQQVTLSCSPISGHRSVSWYQQTPGQGLQFLFEYFSETQRNKGNFPGRFSGRQFSNSRSEMNVSTLELGDSALYLCASSFGLAGGSFSGANVLTFGAGSRLTVL.

This clone was observed a single time. This sequence joins TRBV11-2 and TRBJ2-7; no firm D call. The CDR3 has 17 amino acids. V was pared by 5 bases and J by 0 bases, with 20 bases between. Germline CDR1 is SGHAT and CDR2 is FQNNGV. This CDR3 reads CASSLSVGPSSSYEQYF. The CDR3 DNA sequence: TGTGCCAGCAGCCTATCGGTAGGGCCGTCAAGCTCCTACGAGCAGTACTTC.

The CDR3 sequence: CASHRTGTGVYEQYF. The CDR3 DNA reads TGTGCCAGCCACCGAACCGGGACAGGGGTCTACGAGCAGTACTTC. The chain links TRBV13 to TRBJ2-7; 10 nucleotides line up with TRBD1. CDR3 length: 15 residues. Per the germline V gene, CDR1 is PRHDT and CDR2 is FYEKMQ (reference sequence). V lost 8 bases to trimming and J lost 3 bases; unmatched junction nucleotides: 10.